Below, 20 T cell receptor beta chains from the same sample are listed, as sequenced in a study of human T cells and chemical hapten exposure. Regarding time point: healthy volunteer bleed at 2 weeks. Total RNA came from unfractionated whole blood. Each CDR3 protein is one row after TCRdb ran MiXCR on the RACE reads. Here the sample spans 130,000 or so distinct CDR3 sequences, 8.5% to 9.5% being singletons. What was sequenced was whole blood. The receptors stem from a male donor in good health. Some clones in this sample may be carry-over from other donors' samples.

This clonotype was observed many times. The rearrangement links TRBV9 to TRBJ2-1, with 9 bases that match TRBD2. CDR1 is SGDLS and CDR2 is YYNGEE in the germline V gene. This CDR3 is 13 amino acids long. Unmatched junction bases numbered 3, after V lost 7 bases and J lost 4 bases. This chain's CDR3 is CASQTSGYNEQFF. The CDR3 nucleotides read TGTGCCAGCCAAACTAGCGGGTACAATGAGCAGTTCTTC.

There are a few counts of this clonotype. V and J are TRBV4-1 and TRBJ2-2; D is perhaps TRBD1 or TRBD2 (6 bases each). Germline V CDR1 and CDR2: MGHRA, YSYEKL. The CDR3 is 16 amino acids. Trimming took off 5 bases at V and 5 bases at J, with 18 bases between the two ends. The DNA of the CDR3 is TGCGCCAGCAGCGCCTATCCGGGGGCGCGAACCGGGGAGCTGTTTTTT. It is translated as CASSAYPGARTGELFF.

This clonotype was counted at least ten times. This rearrangement joins TRBV6-6 to TRBJ2-3; D is unclear. V was shortened by 1 base and J by 0 bases, with 11 bases between the two germline ends. This CDR3 comprises 16 residues. The germline V gene has CDR1 MNHNY and CDR2 SVGAGI (reference sequence). The chain's CDR3 is CASSYFPGLSTDTQYF. CDR3 nucleotides: TGTGCCAGCAGTTACTTCCCCGGGTTAAGCACAGATACGCAGTATTTT.

This sequence joins TRBV2 and TRBJ1-2; no reliable D call. Germline values: CDR1 SNHLY, CDR2 FYNNEI. This CDR3 contains 17 residues. The V end lost 0 bases, the J end lost 4 bases, and 18 bases lay between the germline ends. The CDR3 loop reads CASSEAERSARGYGYTF. CDR3 DNA sequence: TGTGCCAGCAGTGAAGCAGAGAGGTCGGCCCGGGGCTATGGCTACACCTTC.

The chain uses TRBV29-1 and TRBJ1-2; weak D call: TRBD1 (5 bases). Trimming shortened V by 8 bases and J by 8 bases, and 15 bases separated the two germline ends. In germline, CDR1 is SQVTM, CDR2 ANQGSEA. This CDR3 is built from 11 residues. CDR3 sequence reads: CSSIGAWGYTF. As DNA, the CDR3 is TGCAGCTCTATCGGGGCTTGGGGCTACACCTTC.

This rearrangement joins TRBV20-1 to TRBJ2-7, with 8 bases aligning to TRBD1. The CDR3 loop spans 14 amino acids. CDR1 DFQATT and CDR2 SNEGSKA come from the germline V gene (reference sequence). The V and J ends lost 6 bases and 2 bases, in that order; junction bases with no gene match: 9. CDR3 sequence reads: CSARIGQGPYEQYF. The CDR3 DNA follows: TGCAGTGCCCGCATCGGACAGGGCCCCTACGAGCAGTACTTC.

The chain combines TRBV7-2 with TRBJ1-3; possible D gene TRBD1, 6 bases. In germline, CDR1 is SGHTA, CDR2 FQGNSA. This CDR3 is built from 15 residues. Trimming took 10 bases from V and 2 from J, leaving 18 bases between them. For the CDR3, the DNA is TGTGCCACCAAACCTGGGGGGCCCCCTGGAAACACCATATATTTT. Its protein is CATKPGGPPGNTIYF.

This clonotype has ten or more counts. The V and J genes are TRBV5-5 and TRBJ2-1, with a tentative D call TRBD2 (6 bases). The CDR3 has 17 residues. Between the trimmed V and J ends, which lost 4 bases and 5 bases, there was a span of 22 bases. Germline CDR1 is SGHKS and CDR2 is YYEKEE (reference sequence). The CDR3 sequence: CASSLGVAGRVNNEQFF. DNA for the CDR3: TGTGCCAGCAGCCTGGGAGTTGCGGGAAGAGTCAACAATGAGCAGTTCTTC.

This clonotype was seen many times. The rearrangement links TRBV4-3 to TRBJ2-7; D possibly uses TRBD1 or TRBD2 (5 bases each). This CDR3 contains 15 residues. CDR1 is LGHNA and CDR2 is YSLEER in the germline V gene. V dropped 0 bases and J dropped 0 bases, with 9 bases sitting between them. For the CDR3, the DNA is TGCGCCAGCAGCCAAGATTGGGGGAACTCCTACGAGCAGTACTTC. It translates to CASSQDWGNSYEQYF.

This CDR3 reads CASSGTTNSNQPQHF. The CDR3 bases are TGCGCCAGCAGCGGGACAACAAATAGCAATCAGCCCCAGCATTTT. The chain uses TRBV4-3 and TRBJ1-5; the D gene is possibly TRBD1 (6 bases). CDR1 and CDR2 (germline): LGHNA, YSLEER. The CDR3 runs to 15 residues. The V end was cut by 5 bases, the J end by 0 bases, with 11 bases between.

This chain joins TRBV7-3 and TRBJ2-2; D uncertain. The germline gives CDR1 SGHTA, CDR2 FQGTGA. V was pared by 2 bases and J by 3 bases, with 4 bases between. The CDR3 loop spans 13 amino acids. In nucleotides, the CDR3 is TGTGCCAGCAGCTTATATGACACCGGGGAGCTGTTTTTT. Translated, it gives CASSLYDTGELFF.

The rearrangement links TRBV11-1 to TRBJ2-5; D unclear. Germline V CDR1 and CDR2: SGHAT, FQDESV (reference sequence). The CDR3 is 14 amino acids. Deletions cut 5 bases from V and 2 bases from J, with 12 bases between. The CDR3 bases are TGTGCCAGCAGCCCCCTTCCCCTGCAAGAGACCCAGTACTTC. Its protein product is CASSPLPLQETQYF.

This clonotype was observed a handful of times. This chain uses TRBV20-1 with TRBJ2-1, with D possibly being TRBD1 (6 bases). The germline V gene has CDR1 DFQATT and CDR2 SNEGSKA (reference sequence). The CDR3 covers 13 residues. Between the trimmed V and J ends, which lost 3 bases and 5 bases, there was a span of 11 bases. CDR3: CSARQGYDNEQFF. In DNA form, the CDR3 reads TGCAGTGCTAGGCAGGGGTACGACAATGAGCAGTTCTTC.

This clonotype was detected many times. The rearrangement links TRBV15 to TRBJ2-1; 8 bases are a match to TRBD2. Germline CDR1 is LNHNV and CDR2 is YYDKDF (reference sequence). This CDR3 is built from 21 residues. After removal of 5 bases from V and 4 bases from J, the junction contained 25 bases not matched to a gene. CDR3 nucleotides: TGTGCCACCAGCGGGAACTCCCTCTTTAGCGGGAAGATCTCTCGATACAATGAGCAGTTCTTC. Encoded protein: CATSGNSLFSGKISRYNEQFF.

The chain has TRBV10-3 and TRBJ2-7; D may be TRBD1 or TRBD2 (5 bases each). The V gene's germline CDR1 is ENHRY and CDR2 SYGVKD. The CDR3 has 14 amino acids. V was clipped by 5 bases and J by 1 base, with 12 bases between them. The CDR3 sequence is CAISPHGTSYEQYF. CDR3 nucleotide sequence: TGTGCCATCAGTCCCCACGGGACGTCCTACGAGCAGTACTTC.

The chain links TRBV4-3 to TRBJ2-7, with D hard to call. This CDR3 is 17 amino acids long. V was shortened by 0 bases and J by 6 bases, with 21 bases between the two germline ends. Germline values: CDR1 LGHNA, CDR2 YSLEER. CDR3 nucleotides: TGCGCCAGCAGCCAAGATTTCGCGGCCCGTCCCCCTACCGAGCAGTACTTC. Protein sequence: CASSQDFAARPPTEQYF.

This clonotype was observed a few times. The CDR3 DNA is TGCAGTGCTAGAGAAGGAGCGGGAGGGCCCTACGAGCAGTACTTC. This encodes CSAREGAGGPYEQYF. J is TRBJ2-7 and V is TRBV20-1; TRBD2 aligns across 10 bases. J was trimmed by 2 bases and V by 0 bases; bases with no gene match: 4. The CDR3 contains 15 residues. CDR1 and CDR2 (germline): DFQATT, SNEGSKA (reference sequence).

This clonotype was recorded at least ten times. The chain carries TRBV3-1 and TRBJ1-5, with D possibly TRBD1 on 6 matching bases. Germline V gene data show CDR1 as LGHDT and CDR2 as YNNKEL (reference sequence). Trimming shortened V by 2 bases and J by 9 bases, and 11 bases separated the two germline ends. The length of the CDR3 is 13 residues. CDR3: CASSQQGNGPQHF. The CDR3 DNA sequence: TGTGCCAGCAGCCAACAGGGGAATGGGCCCCAGCATTTT.

The sample holds a few counts of this clonotype. V is TRBV4-1 and J is TRBJ2-7; 12 nucleotides align to TRBD2. V was clipped by 0 bases and J by 7 bases; unmatched bases: 1. The germline gives CDR1 MGHRA, CDR2 YSYEKL. The CDR3 runs 14 residues. CDR3 bases: TGCGCCAGCAGCCAAGATACTAGCGGGAGGGAGCAGTACTTC. Its translation: CASSQDTSGREQYF.

This clonotype has a handful of counts. The chain combines TRBV5-1 with TRBJ2-6; 12 nucleotides align to TRBD1. The CDR3 is 16 amino acids. Germline V gene data show CDR1 as SGHRS and CDR2 as YFSETQ. Losses at the gene ends were 7 bases for V and 1 base for J; bases not matched to a gene: 3. The DNA of the CDR3 is TGCGCCAGCCAGGGACAGGGGGCGTCTGGGGCCAACGTCCTGACTTTC. This encodes CASQGQGASGANVLTF. The full variable domain, rest sourced from reference TRBV5-1 and TRBJ2-6, is KAGVTQTPRYLIKTRGQQVTLSCSPISGHRSVSWYQQTPGQGLQFLFEYFSETQRNKGNFPGRFSGRQFSNSRSEMNVSTLELGDSALYLCASQGQGASGANVLTFGAGSRLTVL.